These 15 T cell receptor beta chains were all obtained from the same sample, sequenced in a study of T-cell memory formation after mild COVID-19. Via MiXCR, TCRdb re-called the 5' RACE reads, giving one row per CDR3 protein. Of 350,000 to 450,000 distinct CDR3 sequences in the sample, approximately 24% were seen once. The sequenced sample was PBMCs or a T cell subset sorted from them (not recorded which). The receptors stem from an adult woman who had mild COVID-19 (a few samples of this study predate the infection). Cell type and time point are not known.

Here the CDR3 DNA reads TGTGCCAGCAGCTGGGCGGTGAGCGGGGAGCTGTTTTTT. Translating gives CASSWAVSGELFF. The chain carries TRBV5-4 and TRBJ2-2; D remains ambiguous. This CDR3 spans 13 amino acids. Germline lookup yields CDR1 SGHNT and CDR2 YYREEE (reference sequence). Trimming took off 3 bases at V and 7 bases at J, with 10 bases between the two ends.

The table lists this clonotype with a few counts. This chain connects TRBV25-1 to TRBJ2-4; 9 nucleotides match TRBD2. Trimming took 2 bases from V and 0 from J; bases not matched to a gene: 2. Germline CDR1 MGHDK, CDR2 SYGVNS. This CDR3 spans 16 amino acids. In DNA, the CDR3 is TGTGCCAGCAGTGAACGCGGGGGGGTAGCCAAAAACATTCAGTACTTC. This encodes CASSERGGVAKNIQYF.

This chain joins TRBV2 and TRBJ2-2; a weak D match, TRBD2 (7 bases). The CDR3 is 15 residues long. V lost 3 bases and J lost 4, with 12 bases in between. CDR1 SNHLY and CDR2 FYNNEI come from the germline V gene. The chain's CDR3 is CASSERGQVTGELFF. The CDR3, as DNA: TGTGCCAGCAGTGAGCGGGGGCAAGTCACCGGGGAGCTGTTTTTT.

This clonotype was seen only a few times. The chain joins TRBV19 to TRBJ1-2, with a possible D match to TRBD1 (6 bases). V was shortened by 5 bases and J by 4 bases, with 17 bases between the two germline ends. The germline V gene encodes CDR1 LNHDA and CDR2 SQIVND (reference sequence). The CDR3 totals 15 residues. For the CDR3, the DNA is TGTGCCAGTAGTTCACGACAGGCGTCGGGCTATGGCTACACCTTC. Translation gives CASSSRQASGYGYTF.

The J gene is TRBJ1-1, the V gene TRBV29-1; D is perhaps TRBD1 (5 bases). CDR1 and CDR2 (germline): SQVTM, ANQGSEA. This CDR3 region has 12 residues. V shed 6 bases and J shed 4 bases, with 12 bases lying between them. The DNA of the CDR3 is TGCAGCGTCGTACGCGGGGGCACTGAAGCTTTCTTT. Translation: CSVVRGGTEAFF.

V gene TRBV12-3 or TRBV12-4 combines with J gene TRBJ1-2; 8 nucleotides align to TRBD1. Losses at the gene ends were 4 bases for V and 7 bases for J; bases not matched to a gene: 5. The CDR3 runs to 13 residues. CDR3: CASSSGGGSGYTF. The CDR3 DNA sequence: TGTGCCAGCAGTTCAGGGGGCGGGAGTGGCTACACCTTC.

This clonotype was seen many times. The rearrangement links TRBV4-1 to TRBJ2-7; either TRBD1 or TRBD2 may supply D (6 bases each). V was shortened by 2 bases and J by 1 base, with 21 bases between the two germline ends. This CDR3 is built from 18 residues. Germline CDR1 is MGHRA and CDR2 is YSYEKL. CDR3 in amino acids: CASSQFLGGRDLSYEQYF. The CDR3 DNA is TGCGCCAGCAGCCAATTCCTCGGGGGCAGGGATTTATCCTACGAGCAGTACTTC.

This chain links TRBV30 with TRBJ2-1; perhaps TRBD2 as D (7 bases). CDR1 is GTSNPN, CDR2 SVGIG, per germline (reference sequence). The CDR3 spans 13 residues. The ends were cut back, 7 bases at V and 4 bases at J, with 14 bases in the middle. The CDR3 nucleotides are TGTGCCTCGCGGGAGAGGGGGTACAATGAGCAGTTCTTC. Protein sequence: CASRERGYNEQFF.

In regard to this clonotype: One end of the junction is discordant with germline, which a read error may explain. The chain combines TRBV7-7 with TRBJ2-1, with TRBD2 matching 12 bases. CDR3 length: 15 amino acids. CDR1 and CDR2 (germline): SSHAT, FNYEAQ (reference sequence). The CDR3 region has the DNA TGTGCTAGCAGCAGACTAGCGGGAGATTTGGATGAGCAGTTCTTC. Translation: CASSRLAGDLDEQFF.

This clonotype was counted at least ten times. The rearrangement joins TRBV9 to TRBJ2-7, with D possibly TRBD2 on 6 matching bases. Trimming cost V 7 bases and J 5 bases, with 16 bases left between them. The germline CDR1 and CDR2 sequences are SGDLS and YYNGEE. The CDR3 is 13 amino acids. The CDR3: CASGGLSGHEQYF. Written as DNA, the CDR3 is TGTGCCAGCGGTGGACTATCGGGCCACGAGCAGTACTTC.

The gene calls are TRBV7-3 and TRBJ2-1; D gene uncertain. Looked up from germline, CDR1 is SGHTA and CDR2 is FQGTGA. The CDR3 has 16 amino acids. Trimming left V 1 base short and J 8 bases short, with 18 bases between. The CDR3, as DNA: TGTGCCAGCAGCTTAATGTCCAGCGCCATACAATATGAGCAGTTCTTC. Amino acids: CASSLMSSAIQYEQFF. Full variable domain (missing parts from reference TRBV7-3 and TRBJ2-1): GAGVSQTPSNKVTEKGKYVELRCDPISGHTALYWYRQSLGQGPEFLIYFQGTGAADDSGLPNDRFFAVRPEGSVSTLKIQRTERGDSAVYLCASSLMSSAIQYEQFFGPGTRLTVL.

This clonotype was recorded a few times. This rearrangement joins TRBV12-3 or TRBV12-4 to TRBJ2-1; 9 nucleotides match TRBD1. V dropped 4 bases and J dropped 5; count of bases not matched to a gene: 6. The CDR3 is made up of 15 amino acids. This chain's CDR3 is CASSYPGQGDNEQFF. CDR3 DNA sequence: TGTGCCAGCAGTTATCCGGGACAGGGCGACAATGAGCAGTTCTTC.

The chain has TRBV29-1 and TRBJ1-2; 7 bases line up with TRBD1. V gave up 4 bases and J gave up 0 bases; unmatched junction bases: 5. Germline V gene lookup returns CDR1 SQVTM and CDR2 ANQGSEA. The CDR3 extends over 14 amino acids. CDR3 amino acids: CSVVGQRTNYGYTF. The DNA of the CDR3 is TGCAGCGTTGTGGGACAGCGAACTAACTATGGCTACACCTTC.

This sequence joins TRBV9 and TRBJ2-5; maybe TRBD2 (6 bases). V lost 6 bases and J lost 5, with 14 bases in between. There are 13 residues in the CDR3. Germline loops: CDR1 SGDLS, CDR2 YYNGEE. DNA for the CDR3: TGTGCCAGCACCGCGGGGCTGGGTGAGACCCAGTACTTC. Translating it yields CASTAGLGETQYF.

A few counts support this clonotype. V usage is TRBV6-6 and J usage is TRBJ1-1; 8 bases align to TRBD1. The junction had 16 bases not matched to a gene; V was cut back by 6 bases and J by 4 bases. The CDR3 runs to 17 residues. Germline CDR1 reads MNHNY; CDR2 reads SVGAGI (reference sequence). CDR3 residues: CASSLHPGGHGTTEAFF. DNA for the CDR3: TGTGCCAGCAGCCTCCATCCAGGGGGCCACGGAACCACTGAAGCTTTCTTT.